Considering frequency, the clone carrying this T cell receptor beta chain is medium-sized. Its antigen is undetermined. Germline-derived CDR1 and CDR2 are SGHRS and YFSETQ. CDR3 size: 15 residues. UMIs were included in TCR beta cDNA generated by 5'RACE template switching. Following a re-call of the 5' RACE reads, TCRdb has one entry per CDR3 protein and lacks DNA. This sample's table reports about 5,000 distinct CDR3 sequences. This sample is drawn from a study of T cells expressing NK-cell markers. Overall study context: The eight sequenced donors comprised seven who were HCMV-seropositive and one who was seronegative. Overall study findings and caveats: HCMV specificity of the expanded NKG2C+ T cell clones stayed unclear. Dominant NKG2C+ clonotype frequencies of about 1.0-7.0% of CD8+ T cells were measured in more than 5 donors.

The sequencing sample was made of blood T cells: a sorted CD56 or NKG2C T cell subset, CD4+ or CD8+ T cells, or bulk PBMC T cells (not recorded which). The chain combines TRBV5-1 with TRBJ1-5; TCRdb gives TRBD1 as the D gene, but with no DNA this cannot be confirmed. This clonotype was obtained from a man younger than 35 in good health. Here the CDR3 reads CASSEAGGGHQPQHF.